These 2 T cell receptor beta chains originate from one sample sequenced in a study of cytomegalovirus exposure and HLA in healthy donors. It was with 60 Vbeta and 13 Jbeta primers that the PCR ran. TCRdb's copy holds only in-frame clones and misses some; the assay was immunoSEQ multiplex PCR. The data contain tens of thousands of clones, roughly three quarters of them singletons. The sequenced sample was PBMCs. These receptors were obtained from a woman aged 40 to 49 in good health and CMV-seropositive.

J is TRBJ1-5 and V is TRBV12-1. TRBV12-1 is a documented pseudogene. The CDR3 has 16 residues. The CDR3 loop reads CASSFARSGGNQPQHF. As DNA, the CDR3 is TGTGCCAGCAGCTTTGCTCGTTCGGGTGGCAATCAGCCCCAGCATTTT.

The V call is TRBV5-1, the J call TRBJ2-5; 7 nucleotides agree with TRBD1. CDR1 is SGHRS and CDR2 is YFSETQ in the germline V gene. J lost 4 bases, V lost 8 bases, and 5 bases had no gene match. This CDR3 is built from 12 residues. CDR3 in DNA: TGCGCCAGTCAGGGGGTCGGAGAGACCCAGTACTTC. Protein product: CASQGVGETQYF. The full variable domain, in which reference TRBV5-1 and TRBJ2-5 provide the parts outside the CDR3, is KAGVTQTPRYLIKTRGQQVTLSCSPISGHRSVSWYQQTPGQGLQFLFEYFSETQRNKGNFPGRFSGRQFSNSRSEMNVSTLELGDSALYLCASQGVGETQYFGPGTRLLVL.